This T cell receptor beta chain was sequenced for a study of CDR3 diversity in severe acne. The CDR3 extends over 15 amino acids. Per germline, CDR1 SGDLS and CDR2 YYNGEE. TCRdb independently ran MiXCR on the PCR reads; one entry per CDR3 protein. The data show 85,000 to 120,000 distinct CDR3 sequences, about half seen once. In regard to this clonotype: The germline gene is not matched at one end of the junction; a read error may be the cause.

Sample: blood. This clonotype was sampled from a male donor with acne. The V gene is TRBV9, the J gene TRBJ2-7, with TRBD2 matching 8 bases. The CDR3 loop reads CASSESAGGTYEQYF. The CDR3 DNA reads TGCGCCAGCAGTGAGTCGGCGGGAGGCACCTACGAGCAGTACTTC.